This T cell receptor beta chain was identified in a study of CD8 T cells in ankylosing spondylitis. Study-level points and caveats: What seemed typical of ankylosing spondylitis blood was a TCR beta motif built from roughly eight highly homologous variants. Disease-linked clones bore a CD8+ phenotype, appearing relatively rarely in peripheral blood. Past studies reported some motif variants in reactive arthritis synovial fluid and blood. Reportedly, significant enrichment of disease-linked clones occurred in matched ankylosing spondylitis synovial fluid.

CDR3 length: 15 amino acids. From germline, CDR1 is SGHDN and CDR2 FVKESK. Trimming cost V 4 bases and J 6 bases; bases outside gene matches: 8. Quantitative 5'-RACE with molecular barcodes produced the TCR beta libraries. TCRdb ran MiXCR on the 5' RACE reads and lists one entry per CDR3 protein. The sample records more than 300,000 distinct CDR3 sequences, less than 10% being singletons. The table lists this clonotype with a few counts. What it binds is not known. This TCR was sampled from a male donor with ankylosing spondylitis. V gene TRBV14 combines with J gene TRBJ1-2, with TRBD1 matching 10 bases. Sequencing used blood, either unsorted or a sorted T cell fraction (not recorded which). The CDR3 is CASSPIRQGANGYTF. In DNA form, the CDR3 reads TGTGCCAGCAGCCCAATTCGACAGGGGGCGAATGGCTACACCTTC.